What follows are 20 T cell receptor beta chains derived from one specimen sequenced in a study of shared clonotypes between healthy human individuals. Clones were read by immunoSEQ multiplex PCR, and TCRdb kept only the in-frame ones, dropping some. The data hold approximately 940,000 clones, with over 75% observed a single time. The sequenced material came from memory CD4+ T cells sorted from blood. Subset reported: CD45RA-negative fraction. The receptors originated from a man between 18 and 35 years old in good health.

The rearrangement links TRBV6-5 to TRBJ2-7; 8 nucleotides line up with TRBD1. The CDR3 is 14 amino acids. The germline CDR1 and CDR2 sequences are MNHEY and SVGAGI. Trimming cost V 2 bases and J 0 bases; bases outside gene matches: 0. The CDR3 region has the DNA TGTGCCAGCAGTTACGACAGGGGCTCCTACGAGCAGTACTTC. It translates to CASSYDRGSYEQYF.

The sample holds a few counts of this clone. J is TRBJ2-2 and V is TRBV10-3; no clear D gene. Trimming pared 2 bases from V and 1 base from J, leaving 5 bases between. The CDR3 is made up of 14 amino acids. Germline V lookup: CDR1 ENHRY, CDR2 SYGVKD. CDR3 protein: CAISEARNTGELFF. The CDR3 bases are TGTGCCATCAGTGAGGCCAGGAACACCGGGGAGCTGTTTTTT.

V gene TRBV19 combines with J gene TRBJ1-2; D gene uncertain. The CDR3 contains 13 residues. Trimming left V 6 bases short and J 1 base short, with 9 bases between. Germline CDR1 is LNHDA and CDR2 is SQIVND (reference sequence). The DNA for the CDR3 is TGTGCCAGTAGCAACCCGATTAACTATGGCTACACCTTC. Translated, it gives CASSNPINYGYTF.

This sequence joins TRBV7-2 and TRBJ2-3, with D perhaps TRBD1 or TRBD2 (5 bases each). CDR3 length: 16 amino acids. The germline CDR1 and CDR2 sequences are SGHTA and FQGNSA. Trimming shortened V by 2 bases and J by 2 bases, and 14 bases separated the two germline ends. The CDR3 DNA reads TGTGCCAGCAGCTTAAGAGGGCAGGGCGTCACAGATACGCAGTATTTT. This gives the protein CASSLRGQGVTDTQYF.

This chain links TRBV5-4 with TRBJ2-7; the D is unclear. The V gene's germline CDR1 is SGHNT and CDR2 YYREEE (reference sequence). Trimming removed 1 base at V and 0 bases at J, with 8 bases between. The length of the CDR3 is 14 residues. The CDR3 loop is CASSLSMHSYEQYF. The CDR3 nucleotides are TGTGCCAGCAGCTTGTCTATGCACTCCTACGAGCAGTACTTC. The whole variable domain, filled in from reference TRBV5-4 and TRBJ2-7, reads ETGVTQSPTHLIKTRGQQVTLRCSSQSGHNTVSWYQQALGQGPQFIFQYYREEENGRGNFPPRFSGLQFPNYSSELNVNALELDDSALYLCASSLSMHSYEQYFGPGTRLTVT.

The chain has TRBV19 and TRBJ1-5, with 7 bases aligning to TRBD1. V trimming: 1 base; J trimming: 9 bases; junction bases outside the gene matches: 9. CDR3 length equals 15 residues. The germline V gene has CDR1 LNHDA and CDR2 SQIVND (reference sequence). The CDR3 loop is CASSIGLDRAAPQHF. CDR3 sequence (DNA): TGTGCCAGTAGTATAGGCCTCGACAGGGCCGCGCCCCAGCATTTT.

The chain is built from TRBV30 and TRBJ2-7; tentatively, D is TRBD1 (6 bases). Deletions cut 4 bases from V and 4 bases from J, with 17 bases between. Germline CDR1 GTSNPN, CDR2 SVGIG (reference sequence). The CDR3 consists of 14 residues. The CDR3 sequence is CAWTRTTGSYEQYF. CDR3 coding DNA: TGTGCCTGGACCAGGACCACAGGGTCTTACGAGCAGTACTTC.

V is TRBV5-1 and J is TRBJ2-7, with D maybe TRBD1 (5 bases). Germline V lookup: CDR1 SGHRS, CDR2 YFSETQ. V was shortened by 4 bases and J by 5 bases, with 10 bases between the two germline ends. CDR3 length: 12 amino acids. The CDR3 DNA reads TGCGCCAGCAGCCTCAGGGCGGACGAGCAGTACTTC. Amino acid sequence: CASSLRADEQYF.

The CDR3 here is CASNPAELYGYTF. CDR3 DNA: TGTGCCAGCAATCCGGCGGAGCTCTATGGCTACACCTTC. This chain joins TRBV6-1 and TRBJ1-2; D call uncertain. The CDR3 consists of 13 residues. Germline loops: CDR1 MNHNS, CDR2 SASEGT. V was cut by 7 bases and J by 4 bases, with 13 bases left in between.

The J gene is TRBJ1-6, the V gene TRBV4-3; D is possibly TRBD1 (6 bases). Germline V gene lookup returns CDR1 LGHNA and CDR2 YSLEER. Trimming took 0 bases from V and 9 from J, leaving 6 bases between them. The CDR3 runs 13 residues. Here the CDR3 DNA reads TGCGCCAGCAGCCAAGAACAGGGTTCACCCCTCCACTTT. The encoded protein is CASSQEQGSPLHF.

The genes are TRBV6-5 and TRBJ2-5; no clear D. Germline V gives CDR1 MNHEY, CDR2 SVGAGI. V gave up 8 bases and J gave up 1 base, with 11 bases separating them. The CDR3 loop spans 13 amino acids. The CDR3 protein is CASLRNPQETQYF. The CDR3 nucleotides read TGTGCCAGCCTTCGAAATCCCCAAGAGACCCAGTACTTC.

The chain combines TRBV7-2 with TRBJ2-7, with D uncertain. CDR1 is SGHTA, CDR2 FQGNSA, per germline. Trimming took 3 bases from V and 7 from J, leaving 7 bases between them. This CDR3 contains 11 residues. In DNA, the CDR3 is TGTGCCAGCAGCTTTTGGGGTGAGCAGTACTTC. Protein product: CASSFWGEQYF.

The rearrangement joins TRBV2 to TRBJ2-2, with D hard to call. V dropped 7 bases and J dropped 0 bases, with 12 bases sitting between them. Germline V gives CDR1 SNHLY, CDR2 FYNNEI. CDR3 length equals 15 residues. In nucleotides, the CDR3 is TGTGCCAGCACTAGGGCACCAGCGAACACCGGGGAGCTGTTTTTT. It yields the protein CASTRAPANTGELFF.

The V call is TRBV18, the J call TRBJ2-2, with TRBD2 identical over 12 bases. The CDR3 consists of 15 residues. J lost 6 bases, V lost 4 bases, and 3 bases had no gene match. Looked up from germline, CDR1 is KGHSH and CDR2 is LQKENI. The CDR3: CASSRLAGDPGELFF. In DNA, the CDR3 is TGTGCCAGCTCACGACTAGCGGGAGATCCCGGGGAGCTGTTTTTT.

CDR3 loop: CASSWGPGQQYEQYF. The CDR3 nucleotides are TGTGCCAGCAGCTGGGGACCGGGACAGCAATACGAGCAGTACTTC. The chain uses TRBV5-5 and TRBJ2-7; TRBD1 matches 7 bases. CDR3 size: 15 residues. Trimming took 3 bases from V and 4 from J; bases not matched to a gene: 10. From germline, CDR1 is SGHKS and CDR2 YYEKEE (reference sequence). Based on the CDR3 plus reference TRBV5-5 and TRBJ2-7, the full variable domain is DAGVTQSPTHLIKTRGQQVTLRCSPISGHKSVSWYQQVLGQGPQFIFQYYEKEERGRGNFPDRFSARQFPNYSSELNVNALLLGDSALYLCASSWGPGQQYEQYFGPGTRLTVT.

This chain links TRBV30 with TRBJ1-5; no definite D call. This CDR3 spans 16 amino acids. V was shortened by 0 bases and J by 2 bases, with 14 bases between the two germline ends. Germline CDR1 is GTSNPN and CDR2 is SVGIG (reference sequence). The CDR3 nucleotides read TGTGCCTGGAGTGTAAAAGGGTCCGGGGGCAATCAGCCCCAGCATTTT. Amino acid sequence: CAWSVKGSGGNQPQHF. The full variable domain, completed using reference TRBV30 and TRBJ1-5, is SQTIHQWPATLVQPVGSPLSLECTVEGTSNPNLYWYRQAAGRGLQLLFYSVGIGQISSEVPQNLSASRPQDRQFILSSKKLLLSDSGFYLCAWSVKGSGGNQPQHFGDGTRLSIL.

This clone was observed a single time. The V call is TRBV18, the J call TRBJ2-3, with no clear D. The CDR3 has 16 residues. Germline CDR1 reads KGHSH; CDR2 reads LQKENI. Trimming left V 0 bases short and J 0 bases short, with 10 bases between. The CDR3 protein is CASSPPVSSSTDTQYF. The CDR3 DNA follows: TGTGCCAGCTCACCACCAGTTAGCTCTAGCACAGATACGCAGTATTTT.

The chain employs TRBV5-1 and TRBJ1-4; D is unresolved. This CDR3 has 16 amino acids. Germline lookup yields CDR1 SGHRS and CDR2 YFSETQ. V gave up 0 bases and J gave up 7 bases, with 16 bases separating them. The CDR3 loop is CASSLAVGSGAEKLFF. As DNA, the CDR3 is TGCGCCAGCAGCTTGGCTGTCGGGTCGGGAGCTGAAAAACTGTTTTTT.

Turning to this clone: This sample also contains other DNA sequences that code for the same CDR3. The rearrangement links TRBV9 to TRBJ2-5, with 14 bases lining up with TRBD2. V gave up 2 bases and J gave up 5 bases; unmatched junction bases: 2. In germline, CDR1 is SGDLS, CDR2 YYNGEE. The CDR3 length is 15 residues. This chain's CDR3 is CASSVGLAGGETQYF. The CDR3 DNA is TGTGCCAGCAGCGTCGGACTAGCGGGAGGTGAGACCCAGTACTTC.

The gene calls are TRBV30 and TRBJ2-1; the D gene is possibly TRBD2 (6 bases). Germline assignment: CDR1 GTSNPN and CDR2 SVGIG (reference sequence). This CDR3 is 14 amino acids long. Trimming took off 2 bases at V and 5 bases at J, with 13 bases between the two ends. In DNA form, the CDR3 reads TGTGCCTGGAGTTCGGGGGTTTGGGACAATGAGCAGTTCTTC. This sequence encodes CAWSSGVWDNEQFF. The complete variable domain, with remaining parts taken from reference TRBV30 and TRBJ2-1, reads SQTIHQWPATLVQPVGSPLSLECTVEGTSNPNLYWYRQAAGRGLQLLFYSVGIGQISSEVPQNLSASRPQDRQFILSSKKLLLSDSGFYLCAWSSGVWDNEQFFGPGTRLTVL.